This T cell receptor (beta chain) was identified in a study of shared clonotypes between healthy human individuals. Study observations and caveats: Naive subsets usually exceeded memory subsets in estimated richness.

The V gene's germline CDR1 is PRHDT and CDR2 FYEKMQ (reference sequence). The CDR3 has 15 residues. Trimming stripped 0 bases from V and 4 bases from J, with 12 bases between. Sorted-subset replicate PCRs used about 0.2 ug of genomic DNA. This amount corresponded to some 32,000 T cell genomes. Here immunoSEQ multiplex PCR was the method, and the copy in TCRdb shows in-frame clones only, minus some. Of about 580,000 clones in the sample, roughly 98% were seen once. A word on this clone: What it binds is unknown.

Naive CD8 cells comprised CD45RO-negative, CCR7-positively selected cells, excluding terminally differentiated effector memory CD45RA+ cells. The chain couples TRBV13 to TRBJ1-2; D call uncertain. This TCR came from a man aged 25-40 years in good health. Sequencing was done on a sample of naive CD8+ T cells sorted from blood. CDR3 coding DNA: TGTGCCAGCAGCTTAGGGCCCGGTACAGCCTATGGCTACACCTTC. It specifies CASSLGPGTAYGYTF.